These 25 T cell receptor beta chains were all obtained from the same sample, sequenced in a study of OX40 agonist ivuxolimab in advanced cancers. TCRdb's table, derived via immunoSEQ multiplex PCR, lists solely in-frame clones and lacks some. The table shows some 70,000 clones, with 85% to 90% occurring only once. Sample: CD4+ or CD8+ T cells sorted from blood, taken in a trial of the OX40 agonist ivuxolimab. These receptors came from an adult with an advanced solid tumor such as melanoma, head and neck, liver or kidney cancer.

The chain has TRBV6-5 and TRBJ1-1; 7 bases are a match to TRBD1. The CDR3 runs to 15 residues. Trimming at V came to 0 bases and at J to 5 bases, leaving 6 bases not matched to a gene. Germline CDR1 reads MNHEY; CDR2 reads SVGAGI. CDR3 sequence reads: CASSYSLTGLTEAFF. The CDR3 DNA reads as TGTGCCAGCAGTTACTCCTTGACAGGGCTGACTGAAGCTTTCTTT.

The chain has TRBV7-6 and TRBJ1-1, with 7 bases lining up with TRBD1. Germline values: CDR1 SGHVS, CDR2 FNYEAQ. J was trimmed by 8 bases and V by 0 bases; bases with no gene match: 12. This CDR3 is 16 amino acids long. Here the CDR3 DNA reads TGTGCCAGCAGCTTAGCGGGGACAGTGGGCCCGGGGGAAGCTTTCTTT. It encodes CASSLAGTVGPGEAFF.

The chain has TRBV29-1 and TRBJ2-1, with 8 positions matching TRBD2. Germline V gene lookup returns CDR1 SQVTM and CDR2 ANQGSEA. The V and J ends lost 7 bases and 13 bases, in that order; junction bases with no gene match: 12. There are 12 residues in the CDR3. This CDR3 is CSASSTRTSQFF. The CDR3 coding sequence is TGCAGCGCTTCATCCACCCGGACTAGCCAGTTCTTC.

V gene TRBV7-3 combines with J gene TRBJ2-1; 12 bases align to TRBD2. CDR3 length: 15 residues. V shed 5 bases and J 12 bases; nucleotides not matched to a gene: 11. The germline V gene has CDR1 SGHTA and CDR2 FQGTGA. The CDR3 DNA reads TGTGCCAGCAGCCTGGCTCTAGCGGGAGGGCCGGGGCAGTTCTTC. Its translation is CASSLALAGGPGQFF.

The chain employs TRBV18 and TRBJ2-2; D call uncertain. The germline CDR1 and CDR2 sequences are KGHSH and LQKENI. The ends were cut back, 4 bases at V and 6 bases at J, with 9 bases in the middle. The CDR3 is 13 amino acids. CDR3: CASSLQQSGELFF. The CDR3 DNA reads TGTGCCAGCTCACTCCAACAGTCCGGGGAGCTGTTTTTT. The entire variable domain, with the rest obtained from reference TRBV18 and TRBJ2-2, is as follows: NAGVMQNPRHLVRRRGQEARLRCSPMKGHSHVYWYRQLPEEGLKFMVYLQKENIIDESGMPKERFSAEFPKEGPSILRIQQVVRGDSAAYFCASSLQQSGELFFGEGSRLTVL.

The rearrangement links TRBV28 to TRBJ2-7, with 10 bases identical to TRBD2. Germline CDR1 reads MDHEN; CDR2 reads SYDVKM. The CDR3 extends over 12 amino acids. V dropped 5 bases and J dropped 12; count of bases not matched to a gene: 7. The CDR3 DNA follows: TGTGCCAGCAGTCTCCTAGCGGGAGATTTGTACTTC. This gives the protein CASSLLAGDLYF.

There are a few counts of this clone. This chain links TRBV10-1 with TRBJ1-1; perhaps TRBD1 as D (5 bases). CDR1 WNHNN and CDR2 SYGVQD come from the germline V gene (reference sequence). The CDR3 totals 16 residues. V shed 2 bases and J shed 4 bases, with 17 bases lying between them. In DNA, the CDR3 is TGCGCCAGCAGTGAGGCACTCCCTCCGAGGGGCACTGAAGCTTTCTTT. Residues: CASSEALPPRGTEAFF.

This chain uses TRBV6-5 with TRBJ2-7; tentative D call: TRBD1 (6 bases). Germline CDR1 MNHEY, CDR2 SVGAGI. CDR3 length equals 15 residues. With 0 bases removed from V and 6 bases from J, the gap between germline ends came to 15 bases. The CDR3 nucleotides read TGTGCCAGCAGTTACTCGCCGGTCAGGGGAAGCGAGCAGTACTTC. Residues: CASSYSPVRGSEQYF.

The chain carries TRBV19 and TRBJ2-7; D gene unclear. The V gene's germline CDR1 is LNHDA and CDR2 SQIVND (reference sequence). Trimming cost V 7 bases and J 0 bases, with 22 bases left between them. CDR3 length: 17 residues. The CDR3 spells CASTLVWTGQSSYEQYF. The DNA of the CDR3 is TGTGCCAGTACGTTGGTTTGGACCGGGCAGAGCTCCTACGAGCAGTACTTC.

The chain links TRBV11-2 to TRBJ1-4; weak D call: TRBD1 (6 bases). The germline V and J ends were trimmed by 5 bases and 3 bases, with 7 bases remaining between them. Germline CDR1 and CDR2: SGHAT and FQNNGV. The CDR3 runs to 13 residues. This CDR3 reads CASSGQSNEKLFF. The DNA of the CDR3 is TGTGCCAGCAGCGGACAGTCTAATGAAAAACTGTTTTTT.

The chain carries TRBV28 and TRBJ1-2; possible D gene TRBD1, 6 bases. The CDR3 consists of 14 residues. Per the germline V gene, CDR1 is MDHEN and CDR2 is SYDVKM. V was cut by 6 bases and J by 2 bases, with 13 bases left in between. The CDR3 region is CASSPPGANYGYTF. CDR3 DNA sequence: TGTGCCAGCAGCCCCCCAGGGGCGAACTATGGCTACACCTTC.

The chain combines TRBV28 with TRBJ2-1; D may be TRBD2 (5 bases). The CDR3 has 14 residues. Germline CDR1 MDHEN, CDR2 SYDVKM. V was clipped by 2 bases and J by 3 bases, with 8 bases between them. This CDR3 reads CASSLRSGYNEQFF. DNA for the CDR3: TGTGCCAGCAGTTTAAGGAGCGGCTACAATGAGCAGTTCTTC.

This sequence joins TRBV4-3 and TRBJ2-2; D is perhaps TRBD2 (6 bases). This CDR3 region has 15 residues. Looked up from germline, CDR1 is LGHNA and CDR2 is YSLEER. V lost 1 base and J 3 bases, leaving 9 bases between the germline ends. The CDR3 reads CASSQAWGDTGELFF. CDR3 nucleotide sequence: TGCGCCAGCAGCCAAGCCTGGGGGGACACCGGGGAGCTGTTTTTT.

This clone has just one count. CDR3 protein: CASSLRVRDRKKEDYGYTF. CDR3 DNA sequence: TGCGCCAGCAGCCTGCGCGTTAGGGACAGAAAAAAGGAGGACTATGGCTACACCTTC. The rearrangement joins TRBV4-1 to TRBJ1-2; TRBD1 matches at 7 bases. This CDR3 region has 19 residues. With V trimmed by 4 bases and J by 3 bases, 20 bases remained unmatched. Per the germline V gene, CDR1 is MGHRA and CDR2 is YSYEKL.

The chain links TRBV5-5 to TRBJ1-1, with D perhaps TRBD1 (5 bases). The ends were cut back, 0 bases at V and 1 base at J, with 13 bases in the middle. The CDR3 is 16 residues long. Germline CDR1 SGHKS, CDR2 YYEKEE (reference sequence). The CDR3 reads CASSLARGVPNTEAFF. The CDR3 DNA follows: TGTGCCAGCAGCTTGGCCCGAGGGGTACCGAACACTGAAGCTTTCTTT.

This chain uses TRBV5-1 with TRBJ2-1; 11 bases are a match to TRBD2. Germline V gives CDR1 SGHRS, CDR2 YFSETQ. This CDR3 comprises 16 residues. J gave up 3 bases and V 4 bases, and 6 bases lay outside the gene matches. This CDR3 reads CASSITGTSGYNEQFF. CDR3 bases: TGCGCCAGCAGCATTACCGGGACTAGCGGCTACAATGAGCAGTTCTTC.

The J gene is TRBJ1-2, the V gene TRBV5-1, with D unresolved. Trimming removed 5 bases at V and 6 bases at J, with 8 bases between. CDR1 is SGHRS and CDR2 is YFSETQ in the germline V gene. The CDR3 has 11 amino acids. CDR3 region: CASRNSNGYTF. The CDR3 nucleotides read TGCGCCAGCAGGAATTCCAATGGCTACACCTTC.

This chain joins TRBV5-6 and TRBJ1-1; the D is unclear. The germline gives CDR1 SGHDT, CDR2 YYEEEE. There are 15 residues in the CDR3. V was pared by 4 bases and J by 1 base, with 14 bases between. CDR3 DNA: TGTGCCAGCAGCCCCGGGAGGGCGGGGAACACTGAAGCTTTCTTT. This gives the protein CASSPGRAGNTEAFF.

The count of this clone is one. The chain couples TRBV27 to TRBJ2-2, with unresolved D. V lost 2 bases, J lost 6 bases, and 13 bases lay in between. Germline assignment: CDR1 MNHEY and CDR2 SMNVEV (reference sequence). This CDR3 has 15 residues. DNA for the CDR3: TGTGCCAGCAGTTTAAAATCCCCCCCAGCCGGGGAGCTGTTTTTT. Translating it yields CASSLKSPPAGELFF.

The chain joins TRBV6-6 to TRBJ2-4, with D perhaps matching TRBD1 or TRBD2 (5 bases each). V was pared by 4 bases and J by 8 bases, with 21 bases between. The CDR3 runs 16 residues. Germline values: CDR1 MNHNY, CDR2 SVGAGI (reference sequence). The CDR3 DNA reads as TGTGCCAGCAGTTCCCGGGACGCCTTCCCCATAGACATTCAGTACTTC. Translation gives CASSSRDAFPIDIQYF.

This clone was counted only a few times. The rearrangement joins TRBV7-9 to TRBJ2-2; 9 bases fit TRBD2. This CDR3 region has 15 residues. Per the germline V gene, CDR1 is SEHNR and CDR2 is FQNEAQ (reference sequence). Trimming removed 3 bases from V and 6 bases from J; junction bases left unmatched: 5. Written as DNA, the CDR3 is TGTGCCAGCAGCTTGGCCAGCGGGAGGCCCGGGGAGCTGTTTTTT. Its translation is CASSLASGRPGELFF.

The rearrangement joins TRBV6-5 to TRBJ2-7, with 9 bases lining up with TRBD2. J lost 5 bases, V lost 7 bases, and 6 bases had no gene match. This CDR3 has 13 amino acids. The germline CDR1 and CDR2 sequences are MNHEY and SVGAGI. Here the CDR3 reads CASMRGGRDEQYF. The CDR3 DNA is TGTGCCAGCATGCGCGGCGGGAGGGACGAGCAGTACTTC.

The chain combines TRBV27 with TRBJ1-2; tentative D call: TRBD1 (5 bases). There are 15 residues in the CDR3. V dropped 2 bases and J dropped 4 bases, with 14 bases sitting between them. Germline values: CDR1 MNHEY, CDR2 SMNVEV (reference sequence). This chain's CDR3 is CASSLISGQGYGYTF. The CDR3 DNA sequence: TGTGCCAGCAGTTTAATTTCCGGGCAGGGCTATGGCTACACCTTC.

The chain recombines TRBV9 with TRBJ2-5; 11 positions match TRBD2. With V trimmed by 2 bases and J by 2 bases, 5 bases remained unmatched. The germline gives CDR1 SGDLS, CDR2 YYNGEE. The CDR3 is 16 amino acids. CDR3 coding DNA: TGTGCCAGCAGCGTGGGGCTAGCGGGAGGACAAGAGACCCAGTACTTC. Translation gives CASSVGLAGGQETQYF.

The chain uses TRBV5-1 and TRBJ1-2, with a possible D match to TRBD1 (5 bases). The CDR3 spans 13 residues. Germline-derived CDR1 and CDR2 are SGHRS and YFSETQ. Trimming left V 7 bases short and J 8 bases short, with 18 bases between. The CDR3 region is CASGRDPAGGYTF. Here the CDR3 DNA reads TGCGCCAGCGGAAGGGACCCGGCGGGAGGCTACACCTTC.